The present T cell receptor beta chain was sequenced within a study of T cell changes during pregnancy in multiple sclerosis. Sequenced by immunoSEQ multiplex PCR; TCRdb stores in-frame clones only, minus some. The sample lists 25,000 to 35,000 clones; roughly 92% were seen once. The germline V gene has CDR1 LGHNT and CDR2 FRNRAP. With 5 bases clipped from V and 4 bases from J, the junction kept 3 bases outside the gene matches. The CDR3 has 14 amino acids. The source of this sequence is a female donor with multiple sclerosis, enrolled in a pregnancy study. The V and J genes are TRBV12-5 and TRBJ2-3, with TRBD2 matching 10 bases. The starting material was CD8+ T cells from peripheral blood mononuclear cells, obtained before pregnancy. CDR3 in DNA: TGTGCTAGTGGTAGCGGGAGGGCCCCAGATACGCAGTATTTT. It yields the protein CASGSGRAPDTQYF.